This TCR beta chain was observed in a study of blood T cells in healthy people across ages. Study conclusions and caveats: Changes in expanded clonotypes were possibly confounded, as the CMV status of donors was unknown. Older age went with lower TCR beta diversity per million T cells, in a roughly linear way.

In the case of this clonotype: The antigen is not known.

Per-sample PBMC isolation yielded at least 7 million cells. Each sample yielded at least 5.5 micrograms of PBMC total RNA. For the second PCR, which ran for about 6 to 11 cycles, a sample-barcoded 5' primer and a J-beta primer mix were used. MiXCR was run by TCRdb on the 5' RACE reads, yielding one entry per CDR3 protein. The sample shows fewer than 750,000 distinct CDR3 sequences, 47% of them seen only once. Per the germline V gene, CDR1 is MNHEY and CDR2 is SVGEGT. The CDR3 loop spans 13 amino acids. V lost 8 bases and J lost 8; bases outside the gene matches: 6. The sample taken for sequencing was blood. The chain uses TRBV6-2 or TRBV6-3 and TRBJ2-1; 10 bases are a match to TRBD1. The sequence derives from a man older than 75 in good health. Here the CDR3 DNA reads TGTGCCAGCGTCCCGGGACAGGGGTATGAGCAGTTCTTC. Protein sequence: CASVPGQGYEQFF.